Each of the 9 T cell receptor beta chains below was sequenced from the same sample in a study of cytomegalovirus exposure and HLA in healthy donors. PCR was performed using 60 Vbeta and 13 Jbeta primers. The method was immunoSEQ multiplex PCR; TCRdb's version includes in-frame clones alone and lacks a portion of them. The sample has approximately 210,000 clones; roughly 82% are singletons. What was sequenced was PBMCs. Source of these receptors: a man aged 35 to 55 in good health and CMV-seropositive.

This clone was found a few times. The V and J genes are TRBV6-5 and TRBJ2-7, with 8 bases identical to TRBD1. The length of the CDR3 is 15 residues. Germline-derived CDR1 and CDR2 are MNHEY and SVGAGI. V lost 6 bases to trimming and J lost 2 bases; unmatched junction nucleotides: 9. The CDR3 loop reads CASSPAGTGAYEQYV. CDR3 nucleotide sequence: TGTGCCAGCAGCCCAGCCGGGACAGGAGCCTACGAGCAGTACGTC.

V gene TRBV18 combines with J gene TRBJ2-2, with unresolved D. V lost 4 bases and J 8 bases, leaving 8 bases between the germline ends. The V gene's germline CDR1 is KGHSH and CDR2 LQKENI. This CDR3 comprises 12 residues. CDR3 residues: CASSQPRGELFF. As DNA, the CDR3 is TGTGCCAGCTCACAGCCCCGGGGGGAGCTGTTTTTT.

J is TRBJ2-1 and V is TRBV5-1; 7 bases match TRBD1. V lost 2 bases and J lost 0; bases outside the gene matches: 2. CDR3 length: 15 residues. Per germline, CDR1 SGHRS and CDR2 YFSETQ. The DNA for the CDR3 is TGCGCCAGCAGCTTTCGGGACAGCTCCTACAATGAGCAGTTCTTC. This codes for CASSFRDSSYNEQFF.

This chain connects TRBV5-6 to TRBJ1-1; D not certain. V was shortened by 4 bases and J by 1 base, with 11 bases between the two germline ends. The CDR3 has 14 residues. From germline, CDR1 is SGHDT and CDR2 YYEEEE. This CDR3 reads CASSLRRSNTEAFF. The CDR3 DNA follows: TGTGCCAGCAGCCTACGCCGTTCGAACACTGAAGCTTTCTTT. The full variable domain, completed using reference TRBV5-6 and TRBJ1-1, is DAGVTQSPTHLIKTRGQQVTLRCSPKSGHDTVSWYQQALGQGPQFIFQYYEEEERQRGNFPDRFSGHQFPNYSSELNVNALLLGDSALYLCASSLRRSNTEAFFGQGTRLTVV.

The chain joins TRBV2 to TRBJ2-3; D unclear. Germline-derived CDR1 and CDR2 are SNHLY and FYNNEI. V gave up 3 bases and J gave up 6 bases, with 7 bases separating them. The CDR3 runs 12 residues. The CDR3 sequence: CASSDMEDTQYF. The DNA for the CDR3 is TGTGCCAGCAGTGACATGGAGGATACGCAGTATTTT.

J is TRBJ1-5 and V is TRBV30, with D hard to call. V lost 0 bases to trimming and J lost 7 bases, with 13 bases between them. This CDR3 contains 14 residues. CDR1 is GTSNPN, CDR2 SVGIG, per germline (reference sequence). CDR3 sequence reads: CAWSVTGRGQPQHF. The CDR3 DNA reads as TGTGCCTGGAGTGTAACCGGGAGAGGGCAGCCCCAGCATTTT.

V and J are TRBV4-1 and TRBJ1-1; TRBD1 matches 7 bases. With V trimmed by 3 bases and J by 0 bases, 4 bases remained unmatched. The CDR3 length is 15 residues. Germline V gene sequence: CDR1 MGHRA, CDR2 YSYEKL. The CDR3 DNA reads as TGCGCCAGCAGCCACCGGACAGGAGTGAACACTGAAGCTTTCTTT. This encodes CASSHRTGVNTEAFF.

The V call is TRBV7-6, the J call TRBJ1-2; 8 bases line up with TRBD1. From germline, CDR1 is SGHVS and CDR2 FNYEAQ. The V segment lost 2 bases and the J segment 8 bases; nucleotides outside the gene matches: 10. The CDR3 contains 15 residues. Written as DNA, the CDR3 is TGTGCCAGCAGCTTAAGCTCAGGGGGCGTAGCCGGCTACACCTTC. It encodes CASSLSSGGVAGYTF. Together with reference TRBV7-6 and TRBJ1-2, the CDR3 gives the full variable domain: GAGVSQSPRYKVTKRGQDVALRCDPISGHVSLYWYRQALGQGPEFLTYFNYEAQQDKSGLPNDRFSAERPEGSISTLTIQRTEQRDSAMYRCASSLSSGGVAGYTFGSGTRLTVV.

The chain links TRBV7-2 to TRBJ2-5, with unresolved D. V was pared by 4 bases and J by 4 bases, with 4 bases between. The CDR3 extends over 11 amino acids. The germline CDR1 and CDR2 sequences are SGHTA and FQGNSA. This CDR3 reads CASSSVETQYF. As DNA, the CDR3 is TGTGCCAGCAGCTCCGTAGAGACCCAGTACTTC.